This T cell receptor beta chain was sequenced during a study of T-cell reconstitution after alpha-beta-depleted transplantation in children. Study-wide results and limits: Surviving recipient T cells and intrathymic progenitors accounted for some patients' high TCRbeta diversity at day 60. Alpha-beta T cells about two months after transplant reportedly derived from several hundred expanded graft clones.

Looked up from germline, CDR1 is SGHAT and CDR2 is FQNNGV. V was shortened by 4 bases and J by 0 bases, with 10 bases between the two germline ends. CDR3 size: 14 residues. Using unique molecular identifiers, the investigators prepared the TCRbeta library. In TCRdb, the PCR reads were re-called with MiXCR into one record per CDR3 protein. The repertoire holds approximately 190,000 distinct CDR3 sequences, just under 6.5% seen once, with 4.5% in the top ten. Many counts were recorded for this clonotype. The target antigen is unknown. The TCR was taken from a girl under three years old with combined immunodeficiency, due to receive a stem cell transplant. The source was PBMCs, collected before TCRalphabeta/CD19-depleted stem cell transplant. The chain uses TRBV11-2 and TRBJ2-7, with D unclear. The CDR3 DNA reads as TGTGCCAGCAGCTCCCGATATCTCTCCTACGAGCAGTACTTC. Translating it yields CASSSRYLSYEQYF.